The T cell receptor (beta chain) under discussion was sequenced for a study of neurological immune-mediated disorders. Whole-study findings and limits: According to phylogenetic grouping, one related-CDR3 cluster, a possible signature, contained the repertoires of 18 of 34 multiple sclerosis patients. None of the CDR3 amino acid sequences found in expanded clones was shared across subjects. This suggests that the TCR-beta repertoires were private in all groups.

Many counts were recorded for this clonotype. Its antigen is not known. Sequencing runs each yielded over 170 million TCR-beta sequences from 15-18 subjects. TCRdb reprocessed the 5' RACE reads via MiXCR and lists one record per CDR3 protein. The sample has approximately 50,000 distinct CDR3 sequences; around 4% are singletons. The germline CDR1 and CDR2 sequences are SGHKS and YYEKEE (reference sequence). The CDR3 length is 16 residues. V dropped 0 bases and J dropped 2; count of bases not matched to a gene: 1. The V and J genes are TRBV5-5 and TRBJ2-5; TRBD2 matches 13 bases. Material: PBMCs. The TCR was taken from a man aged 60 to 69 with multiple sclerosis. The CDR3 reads CASSLALAGGQETQYF. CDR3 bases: TGTGCCAGCAGCTTGGCACTAGCGGGAGGGCAAGAGACCCAGTACTTC.